A single sample is the source of the 23 T cell receptor beta chains below, sequenced in a study of blood T cells in healthy people across ages. Through a sample-barcoded 5' primer and a J-beta primer mix, a second PCR was run for about 6 to 11 cycles. TCRdb independently ran MiXCR on the 5' RACE reads; one entry per CDR3 protein. The sample holds some 1,800,000 distinct CDR3 sequences, 35% to 50% seen once. Sequencing was performed on blood. The receptors stem from a human donor in good health.

This sequence joins TRBV4-1 and TRBJ2-5, with 7 bases identical to TRBD2. V lost 0 bases and J lost 4; bases outside the gene matches: 8. The CDR3 extends over 16 amino acids. The germline CDR1 and CDR2 sequences are MGHRA and YSYEKL. CDR3 in DNA: TGCGCCAGCAGCCAAGATCATCCGGGGGGAGTAGAGACCCAGTACTTC. Protein product: CASSQDHPGGVETQYF.

CDR3 residues: CASSPLRGRANTEAFF. The CDR3 DNA follows: TGTGCCAGCAGCCCACTCCGAGGGAGGGCGAACACTGAAGCTTTCTTT. The rearrangement links TRBV7-9 to TRBJ1-1; D gene unclear. V lost 5 bases and J lost 1, with 17 bases in between. CDR1 is SEHNR and CDR2 is FQNEAQ in the germline V gene (reference sequence). The CDR3 is made up of 16 amino acids.

In this sample, this clonotype turned up a few times. J is TRBJ1-2 and V is TRBV5-1; TRBD1 matches at 9 bases. Germline values: CDR1 SGHRS, CDR2 YFSETQ. The ends lost 4 bases at V and 7 bases at J; junction bases unmatched: 8. There are 14 residues in the CDR3. The DNA of the CDR3 is TGCGCCAGCAGCCCGGACGGGACAGGGAGTGGCTACACCTTC. It is translated as CASSPDGTGSGYTF.

This clonotype was seen once. The DNA of the CDR3 is TGTGCCAGCATCCAACCGGGACAGGGATATGGCTACACCTTC. It codes for CASIQPGQGYGYTF. The J gene is TRBJ1-2, the V gene TRBV5-6; 9 nucleotides match TRBD1. CDR3 length: 14 amino acids. V shed 6 bases, J shed 5 bases, and the junction held 8 bases outside the gene matches. Germline lookup yields CDR1 SGHDT and CDR2 YYEEEE.

The rearrangement uses TRBV7-3 and TRBJ1-2; 7 bases agree with TRBD1. Trimming took 5 bases from V and 2 from J; bases not matched to a gene: 5. CDR3 length equals 14 residues. CDR1 and CDR2 (germline): SGHTA, FQGTGA. CDR3 region: CASSHRGRNYGYTF. DNA of the CDR3: TGTGCCAGCAGCCACAGGGGTCGAAACTATGGCTACACCTTC.

The chain has TRBV4-1 and TRBJ2-3; no firm D call. CDR1 and CDR2 (germline): MGHRA, YSYEKL. Trimming cost V 1 base and J 2 bases, with 16 bases left between them. This CDR3 region has 17 residues. Here the CDR3 DNA reads TGCGCCAGCAGCCAAGCGTCCGTCACGGCCGACACAGATACGCAGTATTTT. It codes for CASSQASVTADTDTQYF.

This clonotype turned up a few times. The chain uses TRBV5-1 and TRBJ2-3, with D maybe TRBD1 (5 bases). V dropped 0 bases and J dropped 0 bases, with 8 bases sitting between them. The CDR3 has 15 residues. Looked up from germline, CDR1 is SGHRS and CDR2 is YFSETQ. CDR3 DNA sequence: TGCGCCAGCAGCTTGGACGGACATAGCACAGATACGCAGTATTTT. It is translated as CASSLDGHSTDTQYF.

This clonotype was counted between two and nine times. This chain joins TRBV9 and TRBJ2-1; TRBD2 agrees at 7 bases. Germline loops: CDR1 SGDLS, CDR2 YYNGEE. Trimming took 0 bases from V and 9 from J; bases not matched to a gene: 6. The CDR3 sequence is 14 residues long. The CDR3 loop is CASSVGGGRIEQFF. Written as DNA, the CDR3 is TGTGCCAGCAGCGTAGGCGGGGGACGGATTGAGCAGTTCTTC.

V and J are TRBV12-3 or TRBV12-4 and TRBJ1-5; perhaps TRBD1 as D (5 bases). The V end was cut by 0 bases, the J end by 2 bases, with 14 bases between. CDR3 length: 17 amino acids. CDR3 amino acids: CASSLALGQVGNQPQHF. The DNA of the CDR3 is TGTGCCAGCAGTTTAGCGCTGGGGCAGGTTGGCAATCAGCCCCAGCATTTT.

This clonotype was seen only a few times. The V gene is TRBV12-3 or TRBV12-4, the J gene TRBJ2-5, with 8 bases aligning to TRBD1. The junction had 10 bases not matched to a gene; V was cut back by 5 bases and J by 5 bases. The CDR3 contains 15 residues. CDR3 residues: CASSPVDRGMETQYF. The CDR3 nucleotides read TGTGCCAGCAGTCCCGTCGACAGGGGAATGGAGACCCAGTACTTC.

The chain uses TRBV20-1 and TRBJ2-7; unclear D gene. CDR3 length: 13 amino acids. V was trimmed by 5 bases and J by 10 bases, leaving 21 bases between them. CDR1 DFQATT and CDR2 SNEGSKA come from the germline V gene (reference sequence). CDR3 DNA: TGCAGTGCTTTATTTCCCTCGGGTGTGACTCAGTACTTC. Residues: CSALFPSGVTQYF.

This clonotype appeared once. The chain couples TRBV12-3 or TRBV12-4 to TRBJ2-4, with 9 bases fitting TRBD1. The end of the DNA aligns better with TRBJ2-7, so the J call may be wrong. The CDR3 has 12 amino acids. The CDR3 coding sequence is TGTGCCAGCGGGACAGGGCCTTCCGAGCAGTACTTC. This codes for CASGTGPSEQYF.

This clonotype appeared a few times. V gene TRBV20-1 combines with J gene TRBJ2-4; 10 positions match TRBD1. The closer fit of TRBJ2-7 to the DNA end suggests the J call may be wrong. In germline, CDR1 is DFQATT, CDR2 SNEGSKA (reference sequence). This CDR3 comprises 17 residues. CDR3 loop: CSARPNSGQGISYEQYF. The CDR3 coding sequence is TGCAGTGCTAGGCCTAATTCGGGACAGGGGATCTCCTACGAGCAGTACTTC.

The chain links TRBV7-6 to TRBJ1-1; D gene uncertain. CDR3 length: 13 amino acids. Germline CDR1 SGHVS, CDR2 FNYEAQ. The V end was cut by 8 bases, the J end by 1 base, with 11 bases between. The CDR3 is CASQSVGNTEAFF. The DNA for the CDR3 is TGTGCCAGCCAATCGGTTGGGAACACTGAAGCTTTCTTT.

The J gene is TRBJ2-5, the V gene TRBV5-1, with 8 bases aligning to TRBD1. CDR3 length: 15 residues. Looked up from germline, CDR1 is SGHRS and CDR2 is YFSETQ. V shed 1 base and J 3 bases; nucleotides not matched to a gene: 5. The CDR3 reads CASSLQGAEEETQYF. The CDR3 coding sequence is TGCGCCAGCAGCTTGCAGGGGGCGGAAGAAGAGACCCAGTACTTC.

This CDR3 is CATSDWAGGTDTQYF. Written as DNA, the CDR3 is TGTGCCACCAGTGATTGGGCGGGGGGAACAGATACGCAGTATTTT. This sequence joins TRBV24-1 and TRBJ2-3; 8 nucleotides align to TRBD2. The V segment lost 2 bases and the J segment 3 bases; nucleotides outside the gene matches: 3. From germline, CDR1 is KGHDR and CDR2 SFDVKD. This CDR3 has 15 amino acids.

The V call is TRBV28, the J call TRBJ2-7; D gene unclear. Germline V CDR1 and CDR2: MDHEN, SYDVKM. There are 14 residues in the CDR3. Trimming took off 3 bases at V and 5 bases at J, with 14 bases between the two ends. CDR3 protein: CASSFQVFPHEQYF. CDR3 DNA: TGTGCCAGCAGTTTCCAAGTATTCCCCCACGAGCAGTACTTC. The full variable domain, its missing parts supplied by reference TRBV28 and TRBJ2-7, is DVKVTQSSRYLVKRTGEKVFLECVQDMDHENMFWYRQDPGLGLRLIYFSYDVKMKEKGDIPEGYSVSREKKERFSLILESASTNQTSMYLCASSFQVFPHEQYFGPGTRLTVT.

This clonotype was counted between two and nine times. The V gene is TRBV20-1, the J gene TRBJ1-5; D remains unclear. Trimming left V 6 bases short and J 2 bases short, with 17 bases between. The CDR3 is made up of 15 amino acids. In germline, CDR1 is DFQATT, CDR2 SNEGSKA (reference sequence). In DNA, the CDR3 is TGCAGTGCCCTTCTCGGAGCCTCCCGCAATCAGCCCCAGCATTTT. Protein product: CSALLGASRNQPQHF.

The chain employs TRBV20-1 and TRBJ2-7; 7 nucleotides line up with TRBD2. The CDR3 is made up of 14 amino acids. Germline CDR1 DFQATT, CDR2 SNEGSKA (reference sequence). With V trimmed by 6 bases and J by 5 bases, 13 bases remained unmatched. CDR3 sequence (DNA): TGCAGTGCAGTTGGGGGGGAGGGTGGCAACGAGCAGTACTTC. This gives the protein CSAVGGEGGNEQYF.

With regard to this clonotype: Relative to the germline gene, one junction end is altered; a read error may explain this. The V gene is TRBV4-3, the J gene TRBJ2-7, with 7 bases fitting TRBD1. CDR1 and CDR2 from the germline V gene are LGHNA and YSLEER. The CDR3 is 15 amino acids. The CDR3 DNA reads as TGCGCCGGCAGCCACCGGACAGGCATAACCTACGAGCAGTACTTC. This encodes CAGSHRTGITYEQYF.

The chain links TRBV25-1 to TRBJ1-2; D gene unclear. The CDR3 loop spans 9 amino acids. From germline, CDR1 is MGHDK and CDR2 SYGVNS. V lost 7 bases, J lost 8 bases, and 5 bases lay in between. The CDR3 DNA sequence: TGTGCCAGCAAGGGCGGCTACACCTTC. Translated: CASKGGYTF.

This clonotype turned up a few times. The chain links TRBV4-3 to TRBJ1-1, with 7 positions matching TRBD1. This CDR3 contains 15 residues. The germline V gene encodes CDR1 LGHNA and CDR2 YSLEER. The junction had 14 bases not matched to a gene; V was cut back by 3 bases and J by 10 bases. The CDR3 coding sequence is TGCGCCAGCAGCCACCGGGACAGTCGAGGTTTCCGAGCTTTCTTT. Amino acid sequence: CASSHRDSRGFRAFF.

This clonotype was picked up a small number of times. The chain couples TRBV20-1 to TRBJ2-1, with D unresolved. Germline CDR1 DFQATT, CDR2 SNEGSKA (reference sequence). The CDR3 spans 11 residues. Trimming pared 0 bases from V and 9 bases from J, leaving 6 bases between. The CDR3, as DNA: TGCAGTGCTAGAGATTGGGGTGAGCAGTTCTTC. Translating gives CSARDWGEQFF.